The rows below give T cell receptor beta chains drawn from one sample of a study of blood T cells in healthy people across ages. One entry per CDR3 protein results from TCRdb running MiXCR on the 5' RACE reads. The sample holds 800,000 to 950,000 distinct CDR3 sequences, roughly 50% seen once. Input material: blood. These receptor sequences come from a man aged 25 to 40 in good health. Both conserved end residues are part of each CDR3. A D gene is named only where the DNA matches it firmly. Not all rows give a size; the values are once, few, many and, for expanded clones, a class.

V gene,J gene,D gene,clone size,CDR3 protein,CDR3 DNA
TRBV3-1,TRBJ1-6,NA,NA,CASSGLTNSPLHF,TGTGCCAGCAGCGGATTGACGAATTCACCCCTCCACTTT
TRBV18,TRBJ2-7,NA,few,CASSPKTGISYEQYF,TGTGCCAGCTCACCCAAAACAGGGATTTCCTACGAGCAGTACTTC
TRBV6-5,TRBJ2-1,TRBD1,NA,CASRRTGSYNEQFF,TGTGCCAGCAGACGGACAGGGTCCTACAATGAGCAGTTCTTC
TRBV30,TRBJ2-7,NA,NA,CAWKEQGFEQYF,TGTGCCTGGAAAGAACAGGGCTTCGAGCAGTACTTC
TRBV29-1,TRBJ2-3,NA,many,CSVVGGATDTQYF,TGCAGCGTTGTAGGGGGGGCCACAGATACGCAGTATTTT
TRBV3-1,TRBJ1-1,NA,NA,CASSQGTGTRNTEAFF,TGTGCCAGCAGCCAGGGAACCGGGACACGGAACACTGAAGCTTTCTTT
TRBV3-1,TRBJ1-2,NA,few,CASSQDADYGYTF,TGTGCCAGCAGCCAAGATGCGGACTATGGCTACACCTTC
TRBV20-1,TRBJ2-1,TRBD2,once,CSPTPSSGAYEQFF,TGCAGTCCGACCCCTTCTAGCGGGGCGTATGAGCAGTTCTTC
TRBV28,TRBJ1-2,NA,NA,CASSLNRVSYGYTF,TGTGCCAGCAGTTTGAACAGGGTCAGCTATGGCTACACCTTC
TRBV6-4,TRBJ1-2,NA,NA,CASSEEATLGGYTF,TGTGCCAGCAGTGAGGAGGCGACTTTGGGTGGCTACACCTTC
TRBV5-1,TRBJ1-1,NA,NA,CASSFGPLNTEPFF,TGCGCCAGCAGCTTCGGGCCCCTGAACACTGAACCTTTCTTT
TRBV30,TRBJ1-5,NA,NA,CAWTPGAGNQPQHF,TGTGCCTGGACCCCCGGGGCGGGGAATCAGCCCCAGCATTTT
TRBV5-1,TRBJ2-1,TRBD1,NA,CASRRTGAPRYNEQFF,TGCGCCAGCAGACGAACAGGGGCTCCTCGCTACAATGAGCAGTTCTTC
TRBV24-1,TRBJ2-3,TRBD2,few,CATSDRGLAGVSTDTQYF,TGTGCCACCAGTGACCGCGGACTAGCGGGGGTCTCCACAGATACGCAGTATTTT
TRBV3-1,TRBJ2-3,NA,NA,CASSQDAPSLGGRSDTQYF,TGTGCCAGCAGCCAAGATGCTCCTTCTCTGGGCGGGCGTTCGGATACGCAGTATTTT
TRBV14,TRBJ2-6,TRBD1,few,CASSPLVRGLGGANVLTF,TGTGCCAGCAGCCCCCTCGTCAGGGGGCTCGGTGGGGCCAACGTCCTGACTTTC
TRBV20-1,TRBJ2-1,TRBD2,NA,CSKNLAGGAYNEQFF,TGCAGTAAGAATCTAGCGGGGGGCGCCTACAATGAGCAGTTCTTC
TRBV12-3/TRBV12-4,TRBJ2-7,TRBD2,few,CASSKQGGSYEQYF,TGTGCCAGCAGTAAGCAGGGAGGGTCCTACGAGCAGTACTTC
TRBV3-1,TRBJ2-3,TRBD1,NA,CASSQAGTGSDTQYF,TGTGCCAGCAGCCAAGCCGGGACAGGGTCAGATACGCAGTATTTT
TRBV4-1,TRBJ2-2,TRBD1,NA,CASSHPTGGDTGELFF,TGCGCCAGCAGCCACCCGACAGGGGGAGACACCGGGGAGCTGTTTTTT
TRBV7-2,TRBJ2-7,NA,many,CASSLESGEQYF,TGTGCCAGCAGCTTAGAGTCGGGCGAGCAGTACTTC
TRBV28,TRBJ2-6,NA,NA,CASSFLLRNSGANVLTF,TGTGCCAGCAGTTTTTTGCTGCGGAACTCTGGGGCCAACGTCCTGACTTTC
TRBV7-2,TRBJ2-7,NA,NA,CASSLRGRASSYEQYF,TGTGCCAGCAGCTTACGGGGACGGGCAAGCTCCTACGAGCAGTACTTC
TRBV9,TRBJ1-6,TRBD1,few,CASSGGQENSPLHF,TGTGCCAGCAGCGGGGGACAGGAGAATTCACCCCTCCACTTT
TRBV18,TRBJ2-5,TRBD1,NA,CASSPPQGAGETQYF,TGTGCCAGCTCACCACCGCAGGGGGCTGGAGAGACCCAGTACTTC
TRBV25-1,TRBJ1-1,NA,few,CASSESRLLGTEAFF,TGTGCCAGCAGTGAATCCCGCCTCCTTGGGACTGAAGCTTTCTTT
TRBV5-1,TRBJ2-5,NA,few,CASSPGDPQETQYF,TGCGCCAGCAGCCCGGGGGACCCCCAAGAGACCCAGTACTTC
TRBV4-3,TRBJ1-2,NA,NA,CASSQDKDTSYGYTF,TGCGCCAGCAGCCAAGATAAGGACACGTCCTATGGCTACACCTTC
TRBV5-6,TRBJ2-5,NA,NA,CASSEPIALSETQYF,TGTGCCAGCAGCGAACCTATTGCGTTGTCGGAGACCCAGTACTTC
TRBV27,TRBJ1-2,NA,NA,CASRLGPGGGYGYTF,TGTGCCAGCAGGCTCGGACCGGGTGGCGGGTATGGCTACACCTTC
TRBV7-9,TRBJ2-7,NA,NA,CASSLGVPNYEQYF,TGTGCCAGCAGCTTAGGGGTACCGAACTACGAGCAGTACTTC
TRBV5-1,TRBJ2-4,NA,NA,CASSLEAGNIQYF,TGCGCCAGCAGCTTGGAGGCAGGGAACATTCAGTACTTC
TRBV24-1,TRBJ2-1,NA,few,CATSLSYNEQFF,TGTGCCACCAGCCTTTCCTACAATGAGCAGTTCTTC
TRBV7-9,TRBJ1-4,NA,NA,CASSLSQEKLFF,TGTGCCAGCAGCTTATCACAAGAAAAACTGTTTTTT
TRBV4-1,TRBJ2-7,TRBD2,NA,CASSQDPPGGYEQYF,TGCGCCAGCAGCCAAGATCCTCCGGGGGGGTACGAGCAGTACTTC
TRBV6-5,TRBJ2-4,NA,NA,CASSHDRPLAKNIQYF,TGTGCCAGCAGCCACGACAGACCCTTAGCCAAAAACATTCAGTACTTC
TRBV7-9,TRBJ2-7,TRBD2,NA,CASSSSNAGGYEQYF,TGTGCCAGCAGCTCCAGTAATGCGGGGGGATACGAGCAGTACTTC
TRBV20-1,TRBJ1-6,NA,NA,CSAQQSYNSPLHF,TGCAGTGCCCAACAGAGCTATAATTCACCCCTCCACTTT
TRBV7-2,TRBJ2-3,NA,few,CATSPGGSTDTQYF,TGTGCCACGAGCCCCGGCGGAAGCACAGATACGCAGTATTTT
TRBV5-1,TRBJ1-5,NA,NA,CASSEGEIWNQPQHF,TGCGCCAGCAGCGAGGGGGAGATCTGGAATCAGCCCCAGCATTTT
TRBV5-1,TRBJ1-1,NA,once,CASSVGPGITEAFF,TGCGCCAGCAGCGTTGGTCCAGGGATCACTGAAGCTTTCTTT
TRBV12-3/TRBV12-4,TRBJ2-1,TRBD1,once,CASSLYRDRYNEQFF,TGTGCCAGCAGTCTTTACCGGGACAGATACAATGAGCAGTTCTTC